This TCR beta chain is drawn from a study of blood T cell repertoires in COVID-19. Study summary: The cDNA or gDNA used as material had been derived from T cells, B-cell-depleted T cells, or PBMCs.

Clones were sequenced by immunoSEQ multiplex PCR, and TCRdb holds only the in-frame ones, with some missing. Among about 400,000 clones, roughly 88% were seen once, and the ten largest hold more than 0.9%. The germline V gene has CDR1 SGHTA and CDR2 FQGNSA. V was clipped by 1 base and J by 4 bases, with 11 bases between them. The CDR3 sequence is 15 residues long. The chain carries TRBV7-2 and TRBJ1-3; weak D call: TRBD1 (5 bases). This sequence was found in a woman aged 30 to 39 with acute COVID-19. The sequencing input was PBMCs or T cells enriched from blood (not recorded which). The CDR3 loop reads CASSLVAGQGNTIYF. The CDR3 DNA reads as TGTGCCAGCAGCTTAGTGGCAGGACAAGGAAACACCATATATTTT.